The 19 T cell receptor beta chains below all came from one sample that was sequenced in a study of T-cell reconstitution after alpha-beta-depleted transplantation in children (dated by TCRdb to about 2016). Receptor amplification or capture employed PCR. Sequenced on an Illumina HiSeq 2500. Molecular barcoding was employed in the preparation of TCR libraries, with unique molecular identifiers being used to normalize TCRbeta repertoire quantification. TCRdb trimmed public reads at Q25 via fastp, called clones via MiXCR and kept in-frame beta chains. Entries are consolidated by CDR3 protein sequence, retaining the most common genes and DNA. Present in this sample are 250,000 to 300,000 distinct CDR3 sequences, around 10% of which were seen just once. Less than 25% of the sample is in the top ten clones. This sample's treatment or condition label indicates: allogeneic hematopoietic cell transplantation with graft depleted of TCRalphabeta T cells and CD19 B cells.

The input for sequencing was peripheral blood, taken 180 days after TCRalphabeta/CD19-depleted stem cell transplant. Source of these receptors: a male patient aged 2 to 10 who had a stem cell transplant for chronic granulomatous disease, so the T cells may come from the graft donor.

This clonotype has a count of ten or more. The chain is built from TRBV5-1 and TRBJ2-3; 11 nucleotides match TRBD2. Losses at the gene ends were 0 bases for V and 4 bases for J; bases not matched to a gene: 16. In germline, CDR1 is SGHRS, CDR2 YFSETQ. CDR3 length equals 20 residues. CDR3 loop: CASSLGPLKLAGGLPDTQYF. In DNA form, the CDR3 reads TGCGCCAGCAGCTTGGGACCCCTAAAGCTAGCGGGAGGCCTTCCAGATACGCAGTATTTT.

This clonotype was recorded many times. The chain combines TRBV5-1 with TRBJ2-2, with 9 nucleotides matching TRBD1. CDR1 is SGHRS, CDR2 YFSETQ, per germline. The CDR3 contains 14 residues. Trimming cost V 4 bases and J 7 bases; bases outside gene matches: 5. The CDR3 sequence is CASSPGTGFGELFF. In nucleotides, the CDR3 is TGCGCCAGCAGCCCCGGGACAGGGTTCGGGGAGCTGTTTTTT.

This clonotype was counted at least ten times. This chain joins TRBV7-2 and TRBJ2-2, with TRBD2 matching over 9 bases. This CDR3 comprises 16 residues. After removal of 1 base from V and 3 bases from J, the junction contained 3 bases not matched to a gene. Germline-derived CDR1 and CDR2 are SGHTA and FQGNSA. Here the CDR3 reads CASSLVAGAYTGELFF. CDR3 DNA: TGTGCCAGCAGCTTAGTAGCGGGGGCATACACCGGGGAGCTGTTTTTT. The whole variable domain, remainder taken from reference TRBV7-2 and TRBJ2-2, is GAGVSQSPSNKVTEKGKDVELRCDPISGHTALYWYRQSLGQGLEFLIYFQGNSAPDKSGLPSDRFSAERTGGSVSTLTIQRTQQEDSAVYLCASSLVAGAYTGELFFGEGSRLTVL.

The genes are TRBV28 and TRBJ1-5; D is undetermined. CDR1 and CDR2 from the germline V gene are MDHEN and SYDVKM. V lost 8 bases to trimming and J lost 2 bases, with 10 bases between them. The CDR3 covers 13 residues. In nucleotides, the CDR3 is TGTGCCAGCGGAGGGCTTGGCAATCAGCCCCAGCATTTT. It translates to CASGGLGNQPQHF. The whole variable domain, filled in from reference TRBV28 and TRBJ1-5, reads DVKVTQSSRYLVKRTGEKVFLECVQDMDHENMFWYRQDPGLGLRLIYFSYDVKMKEKGDIPEGYSVSREKKERFSLILESASTNQTSMYLCASGGLGNQPQHFGDGTRLSIL.

This clonotype was seen only a few times. The chain carries TRBV7-9 and TRBJ2-7; D gene unclear. The CDR3 is 14 residues long. Germline V CDR1 and CDR2: SEHNR, FQNEAQ (reference sequence). V was trimmed by 6 bases and J by 2 bases, leaving 14 bases between them. The CDR3 loop is CASRPDGDTYEQYF. The CDR3 coding sequence is TGTGCCAGCAGACCCGACGGAGATACCTACGAGCAGTACTTC.

This clonotype was seen many times. The chain is built from TRBV5-5 and TRBJ2-1; D gene unclear. V was cut by 2 bases and J by 5 bases, with 8 bases left in between. There are 13 residues in the CDR3. Germline CDR1 reads SGHKS; CDR2 reads YYEKEE (reference sequence). In DNA, the CDR3 is TGTGCCAGCAGCTTTCTACGTCACAATGAGCAGTTCTTC. This codes for CASSFLRHNEQFF.

At least ten counts were recorded for this clonotype. The chain couples TRBV28 to TRBJ2-7; 11 bases align to TRBD2. Germline V CDR1 and CDR2: MDHEN, SYDVKM. The CDR3 is made up of 15 amino acids. Losses at the gene ends were 4 bases for V and 4 bases for J; bases not matched to a gene: 6. The CDR3 loop reads CASSSPGLAVYEQYF. CDR3 bases: TGTGCCAGCAGTTCACCGGGACTAGCGGTTTACGAGCAGTACTTC. The variable domain in full, completed from reference TRBV28 and TRBJ2-7, reads DVKVTQSSRYLVKRTGEKVFLECVQDMDHENMFWYRQDPGLGLRLIYFSYDVKMKEKGDIPEGYSVSREKKERFSLILESASTNQTSMYLCASSSPGLAVYEQYFGPGTRLTVT.

This clonotype was seen at least ten times. J is TRBJ2-2 and V is TRBV12-3 or TRBV12-4, with no clear D. CDR3 length: 15 residues. Trimming shortened V by 6 bases and J by 4 bases, and 15 bases separated the two germline ends. CDR3 bases: TGTGCCAGCAGCGGTCGTCAGGCAATCACCGGGGAGCTGTTTTTT. This encodes CASSGRQAITGELFF.

This clonotype was seen at least ten times. The rearrangement links TRBV11-1 to TRBJ2-1; 11 bases are a match to TRBD2. V trimming: 5 bases; J trimming: 0 bases; junction bases outside the gene matches: 9. The CDR3 spans 18 residues. CDR1 is SGHAT and CDR2 is FQDESV in the germline V gene (reference sequence). CDR3 residues: CASSQSGLAESSYNEQFF. DNA of the CDR3: TGTGCCAGCAGCCAATCGGGACTAGCGGAGAGCTCCTACAATGAGCAGTTCTTC.

This clonotype has at least ten counts. The chain is built from TRBV28 and TRBJ2-7; D may be TRBD1 (5 bases). This CDR3 is built from 15 residues. Trimming took 3 bases from V and 3 from J, leaving 15 bases between them. CDR1 and CDR2 from the germline V gene are MDHEN and SYDVKM. CDR3 region: CASSFSRRTNYEQYF. The CDR3 coding sequence is TGTGCCAGCAGTTTCTCTCGACGGACAAACTACGAGCAGTACTTC.

This clonotype was recorded many times. The chain combines TRBV15 with TRBJ2-2; no reliable D call. The germline V gene encodes CDR1 LNHNV and CDR2 YYDKDF (reference sequence). The CDR3 extends over 14 amino acids. The germline V and J ends were trimmed by 10 bases and 0 bases, with 12 bases remaining between them. The CDR3 coding sequence is TGTGCCAGCCGCGGACGGTCGAACACCGGGGAGCTGTTTTTT. The encoded protein is CASRGRSNTGELFF.

This clonotype occurred many times. The chain couples TRBV5-5 to TRBJ2-3; 10 bases are shared with TRBD2. Germline V lookup: CDR1 SGHKS, CDR2 YYEKEE (reference sequence). Germline trimming cut 4 bases from V and 1 base from J; bases unmatched to any gene: 6. The CDR3 consists of 16 residues. The CDR3 sequence: CASSSSGTSGTDTQYF. DNA for the CDR3: TGTGCCAGCAGCAGCTCCGGGACTAGCGGCACAGATACGCAGTATTTT. Full variable domain (outside the CDR3, taken from reference TRBV5-5 and TRBJ2-3): DAGVTQSPTHLIKTRGQQVTLRCSPISGHKSVSWYQQVLGQGPQFIFQYYEKEERGRGNFPDRFSARQFPNYSSELNVNALLLGDSALYLCASSSSGTSGTDTQYFGPGTRLTVL.

This clonotype was recorded many times. This rearrangement joins TRBV7-2 to TRBJ2-7; tentatively, D is TRBD2 (6 bases). Trimming removed 5 bases from V and 0 bases from J, with 14 bases in between. The germline gives CDR1 SGHTA, CDR2 FQGNSA. The CDR3 contains 15 residues. In DNA, the CDR3 is TGTGCCAGCAGCAACGAGCGGGCCCACTCCTACGAGCAGTACTTC. Protein: CASSNERAHSYEQYF. Supplemented by reference TRBV7-2 and TRBJ2-7, the full variable domain reads GAGVSQSPSNKVTEKGKDVELRCDPISGHTALYWYRQSLGQGLEFLIYFQGNSAPDKSGLPSDRFSAERTGGSVSTLTIQRTQQEDSAVYLCASSNERAHSYEQYFGPGTRLTVT.

There are many counts of this clonotype. V is TRBV5-1 and J is TRBJ2-5; D remains ambiguous. The length of the CDR3 is 15 residues. The V gene's germline CDR1 is SGHRS and CDR2 YFSETQ. Trimming took 3 bases from V and 1 from J, leaving 13 bases between them. This CDR3 reads CASSWTFVIQETQYF. DNA of the CDR3: TGCGCCAGCAGCTGGACGTTCGTGATCCAAGAGACCCAGTACTTC.

This clonotype was detected ten times or more. The gene calls are TRBV12-3 or TRBV12-4 and TRBJ1-3; D call uncertain. The V end lost 3 bases, the J end lost 0 bases, and 6 bases lay between the germline ends. This CDR3 has 14 residues. In DNA, the CDR3 is TGTGCCAGCAGTTTTCTATACTCTGGAAACACCATATATTTT. It codes for CASSFLYSGNTIYF.

This clonotype occurred many times. The rearrangement joins TRBV12-3 or TRBV12-4 to TRBJ2-1; D remains unclear. V gave up 1 base and J gave up 10 bases, with 8 bases separating them. The CDR3 is 12 residues long. CDR3 loop: CASSLEVGEQFF. CDR3 sequence (DNA): TGTGCCAGCAGTTTAGAGGTAGGGGAGCAGTTCTTC.

In its sample, this clonotype was seen many times. The chain employs TRBV29-1 and TRBJ2-7; 11 nucleotides agree with TRBD1. The CDR3 is made up of 14 amino acids. CDR1 and CDR2 from the germline V gene are SQVTM and ANQGSEA. V was pared by 6 bases and J by 6 bases, with 10 bases of the junction left unmatched. DNA of the CDR3: TGCAGCGTCAGACGTGGGACAGGGGGATCCGAGCAGTACTTC. This encodes CSVRRGTGGSEQYF.

This clonotype was counted many times. The chain joins TRBV20-1 to TRBJ2-7; D remains ambiguous. Trimming took off 5 bases at V and 4 bases at J, with 15 bases between the two ends. Germline CDR1 and CDR2: DFQATT and SNEGSKA (reference sequence). The CDR3 loop spans 13 amino acids. This CDR3 is CSAGASLGYEQYF. The CDR3 DNA sequence: TGCAGTGCTGGTGCCTCTTTGGGGTACGAGCAGTACTTC.

This clonotype was seen repeatedly, ten times or more. The chain combines TRBV6-6 with TRBJ1-5; D is ambiguous. In germline, CDR1 is MNHNY, CDR2 SVGAGI (reference sequence). V lost 2 bases and J lost 7, with 9 bases in between. The CDR3 runs to 13 residues. CDR3 sequence reads: CASSYGVNQPQHF. In nucleotides, the CDR3 is TGTGCCAGCAGTTACGGGGTAAACCAGCCCCAGCATTTT.